The 10 T cell receptor beta chains in this list originate from one sample, sequenced in a study of beta chain features in type 1 diabetes. Since all of the isolated RNA was reverse transcribed, expressed TCRB transcripts were what got sequenced. This table comes from immunoSEQ multiplex PCR, and its TCRdb copy is limited to in-frame clones, with some not included. This table holds about 320,000 clones, less than 15% found once. Sequences were obtained from central memory CD4+ T cells from blood. The source is a man younger than 45 in good health.

This clone was counted only a few times. CDR3: CASSPRDRGPRNQPQHF. CDR3 DNA sequence: TGTGCCAGCAGCCCTAGGGACAGGGGCCCCAGGAATCAGCCCCAGCATTTT. The V gene is TRBV7-2, the J gene TRBJ1-5, with TRBD1 matching over 10 bases. V lost 5 bases and J lost 4; bases outside the gene matches: 11. CDR1 and CDR2 from the germline V gene are SGHTA and FQGNSA. This CDR3 is 17 amino acids long. Supplemented by reference TRBV7-2 and TRBJ1-5, the full variable domain reads GAGVSQSPSNKVTEKGKDVELRCDPISGHTALYWYRQSLGQGLEFLIYFQGNSAPDKSGLPSDRFSAERTGGSVSTLTIQRTQQEDSAVYLCASSPRDRGPRNQPQHFGDGTRLSIL.

The gene calls are TRBV7-8 and TRBJ2-5; 11 positions match TRBD2. CDR1 SGHVS and CDR2 FQNEAQ come from the germline V gene. The V and J ends lost 5 bases and 5 bases, in that order; junction bases with no gene match: 16. This CDR3 has 18 residues. CDR3 protein: CASSPYRVTSGARETQYF. CDR3 in DNA: TGTGCCAGCAGCCCATACAGGGTGACTAGCGGGGCCCGGGAGACCCAGTACTTC.

The chain uses TRBV6-5 and TRBJ2-3; the D is unclear. Trimming cost V 7 bases and J 6 bases, with 8 bases left between them. CDR3 size: 11 residues. The germline gives CDR1 MNHEY, CDR2 SVGAGI. DNA for the CDR3: TGTGCCAGCATAGGAAGGGATACGCAGTATTTT. Its protein is CASIGRDTQYF.

This clone showed up just a few times. The J gene is TRBJ2-4, the V gene TRBV5-6; D gene unclear. This CDR3 spans 15 amino acids. Trimming took off 6 bases at V and 3 bases at J, with 16 bases between the two ends. Germline V CDR1 and CDR2: SGHDT, YYEEEE. This CDR3 reads CASTSLGSNKNIQYF. The CDR3 region has the DNA TGTGCCAGCACCTCTCTAGGGTCTAACAAAAACATTCAGTACTTC.

This clone turned up a few times. CDR3: CASSPPGVRLAGAQEQYV. DNA for the CDR3: TGTGCCAGCAGCCCCCCGGGGGTTAGGCTAGCGGGAGCACAAGAGCAGTACGTC. The chain combines TRBV4-2 with TRBJ2-7; 10 positions agree with TRBD2. The CDR3 contains 18 residues. Germline assignment: CDR1 LGHNA and CDR2 YNFKEQ. V was clipped by 4 bases and J by 7 bases; unmatched bases: 19.

This clone occurred a few times. The CDR3 nucleotides read TGTGCCAGCAGCTCAGACATAGCGGGCTTCTCCTACGAGCAGTACTTC. Translation gives CASSSDIAGFSYEQYF. J is TRBJ2-7 and V is TRBV11-2, with TRBD2 matching 7 bases. The ends lost 4 bases at V and 0 bases at J; junction bases unmatched: 9. This CDR3 is built from 16 residues. Germline V gene sequence: CDR1 SGHAT, CDR2 FQNNGV.

A remark on this clone: One end of the junction does not line up with germline, which may come from a read error. The genes are TRBV7-2 and TRBJ2-3; 12 bases map to TRBD2. Germline V gene lookup returns CDR1 SGHTA and CDR2 FQGNSA. The CDR3 has 16 amino acids. In nucleotides, the CDR3 is TGTGCCAGCAGCGTAGCTAGCGGGGGGGCGGCAGATACGCAGTATTTT. As protein: CASSVASGGAADTQYF.

This chain uses TRBV7-8 with TRBJ2-3; 11 bases agree with TRBD2. The germline gives CDR1 SGHVS, CDR2 FQNEAQ. The CDR3 contains 14 residues. V lost 11 bases to trimming and J lost 3 bases; unmatched junction nucleotides: 7. CDR3: CAGSRLAGTDTQYF. The CDR3 DNA reads as TGTGCCGGATCACGACTAGCGGGAACAGATACGCAGTATTTT.

This clone occurred a few times. The chain is built from TRBV4-3 and TRBJ2-2; 7 bases are shared with TRBD1. Unmatched junction bases numbered 11, after V lost 8 bases and J lost 5 bases. Per germline, CDR1 LGHNA and CDR2 YSLEER. This CDR3 has 15 amino acids. The CDR3 spells CASSPGGSLTGELFF. The CDR3 DNA follows: TGCGCCAGCTCCCCAGGGGGTTCTTTAACCGGGGAGCTGTTTTTT.

This chain joins TRBV7-9 and TRBJ1-1; no definite D call. This CDR3 is built from 13 residues. The germline CDR1 and CDR2 sequences are SEHNR and FQNEAQ (reference sequence). Between the trimmed V and J ends, which lost 6 bases and 1 base, there was a span of 9 bases. In DNA, the CDR3 is TGTGCCAGCAGTACTGACAAGAACACTGAAGCTTTCTTT. Protein sequence: CASSTDKNTEAFF.